This TCR beta chain emerged from a study of blood T cell repertoires in COVID-19. Looking at the study overall: There were acute and convalescent COVID-19 samples, and they came from the United States, Italy and Spain. T cells, B-cell-depleted T cells, or PBMCs supplied cDNA or gDNA.

Germline V lookup: CDR1 KGHDR, CDR2 SFDVKD. This CDR3 contains 12 residues. Trimming stripped 8 bases from V and 2 bases from J, with 6 bases between. Per the original data handling: Nucleated cell counts were estimated from reference gene primer amplification. Profiling relied on immunoSEQ multiplex PCR, and the TCRdb table lists in-frame clones only, not all of them. That table furnishes V, J and clone size, whereas the DNA furnished D and trimming. The sample includes about 200,000 clones, 80% of them seen just once. The sequencing sample was made of peripheral blood. The TCR comes from a woman in her seventies with acute or convalescent COVID-19. V and J are TRBV24-1 and TRBJ2-1; D ambiguous. This CDR3 reads CATMAPYNEQFF. For the CDR3, the DNA is TGTGCCACCATGGCCCCCTACAATGAGCAGTTCTTC.